Shown below are 5 T cell receptor beta chains from a single sample sequenced in a study of cytomegalovirus exposure and HLA in healthy donors. The PCR was carried out with 60 Vbeta primers and 13 Jbeta primers. Measured with immunoSEQ multiplex PCR; TCRdb has only the in-frame clones, and not every one. The repertoire holds 100,000 to 150,000 clones, with approximately 75% as singletons. Sequences were obtained from PBMCs. The receptor source for this set is a woman aged 40 to 50 in good health and CMV-seropositive.

V is TRBV18 and J is TRBJ1-1; TRBD1 might be the D (5 bases). The germline CDR1 and CDR2 sequences are KGHSH and LQKENI. This CDR3 spans 13 amino acids. V was pared by 0 bases and J by 5 bases, with 7 bases between. CDR3 sequence (DNA): TGTGCCAGCTCACCACCGGGGCGGACTGAAGCTTTCTTT. This codes for CASSPPGRTEAFF.

J is TRBJ1-3 and V is TRBV9; D call uncertain. Trimming cost V 0 bases and J 3 bases, with 10 bases left between them. From germline, CDR1 is SGDLS and CDR2 YYNGEE. The CDR3 loop spans 15 amino acids. The chain's CDR3 is CASSVDSGFGNTIYF. CDR3 nucleotide sequence: TGTGCCAGCAGCGTAGACTCAGGCTTTGGAAACACCATATATTTT.

The gene calls are TRBV5-6 and TRBJ2-2, with 8 bases aligning to TRBD1. The CDR3 length is 16 residues. Germline V lookup: CDR1 SGHDT, CDR2 YYEEEE. Losses at the gene ends were 4 bases for V and 6 bases for J; bases not matched to a gene: 11. The CDR3 loop reads CASSVPRGRLSGELFF. CDR3 sequence (DNA): TGTGCCAGCAGCGTACCCAGGGGGCGCTTATCCGGGGAGCTGTTTTTT.

The CDR3 region has the DNA TGTGCCAGCAGTTCCTCAGTGGTGGCTGGAAACACCATATATTTT. Encoded protein: CASSSSVVAGNTIYF. J is TRBJ1-3 and V is TRBV27, with D uncertain. The CDR3 is 15 residues long. Deletions cut 4 bases from V and 2 bases from J, with 12 bases between. Germline V gives CDR1 MNHEY, CDR2 SMNVEV (reference sequence).

The chain couples TRBV9 to TRBJ1-1, with D perhaps TRBD1 (6 bases). Germline assignment: CDR1 SGDLS and CDR2 YYNGEE. CDR3 length equals 14 residues. V was shortened by 4 bases and J by 4 bases, with 14 bases between the two germline ends. Here the CDR3 DNA reads TGTGCCAGCAGCACCCATGGGGGCGGCACTGAAGCTTTCTTT. Protein product: CASSTHGGGTEAFF.